Below are 18 T cell receptor beta chains sequenced from a single sample in a study of control samples from healthy donors and cancer patients. The method was immunoSEQ multiplex PCR; TCRdb's version includes in-frame clones alone and lacks a portion of them. The data show some 140,000 clones, roughly nine tenths seen once. Sequencing was done on a sample of blood. The receptors were sampled from a woman aged 30 to 39 in good health.

The V and J genes are TRBV4-1 and TRBJ2-7; D might be TRBD1 or TRBD2, each matching 6 bases. The germline V gene encodes CDR1 MGHRA and CDR2 YSYEKL. V dropped 0 bases and J dropped 7 bases, with 13 bases sitting between them. The CDR3 length is 14 residues. The CDR3 coding sequence is TGCGCCAGCAGCCAAGATATCCAGGGGAGGGAGCAGTACTTC. Translating gives CASSQDIQGREQYF.

V gene TRBV6-5 combines with J gene TRBJ1-1, with a weak D call TRBD1 (5 bases). The V gene lost 2 bases and the J gene lost 1 base, with 8 bases spanning the gap. CDR3 length: 14 amino acids. CDR1 and CDR2 from the germline V gene are MNHEY and SVGAGI. In nucleotides, the CDR3 is TGTGCCAGCAGTTACAGGGGTACGAACACTGAAGCTTTCTTT. It translates to CASSYRGTNTEAFF.

CDR3 residues: CASSVEMAGRETQYF. The CDR3 DNA is TGTGCCAGCAGCGTAGAGATGGCAGGTCGAGAGACCCAGTACTTC. This chain uses TRBV7-9 with TRBJ2-5; no clear D gene. Germline CDR1 reads SEHNR; CDR2 reads FQNEAQ (reference sequence). The CDR3 has 15 residues. V lost 5 bases, J lost 4 bases, and 17 bases lay in between.

The J gene is TRBJ1-2, the V gene TRBV28; 8 bases agree with TRBD1. From germline, CDR1 is MDHEN and CDR2 SYDVKM. The length of the CDR3 is 13 residues. Trimming took 5 bases from V and 6 from J; bases not matched to a gene: 5. The CDR3 reads CASSPSGGNGYTF. CDR3 coding DNA: TGTGCCAGCAGTCCGTCAGGGGGCAATGGCTACACCTTC.

This chain links TRBV19 with TRBJ1-5, with 8 bases that match TRBD1. J lost 7 bases, V lost 5 bases, and 10 bases had no gene match. This CDR3 has 15 amino acids. Germline V gene lookup returns CDR1 LNHDA and CDR2 SQIVND (reference sequence). CDR3 loop: CASSGVTGADQPQHF. In DNA, the CDR3 is TGTGCCAGTAGTGGGGTGACAGGGGCGGACCAGCCCCAGCATTTT.

The chain has TRBV6-5 and TRBJ1-5; D is unclear. The V end was cut by 6 bases, the J end by 7 bases, with 19 bases between. CDR3 length: 15 residues. Germline CDR1 MNHEY, CDR2 SVGAGI. CDR3 nucleotide sequence: TGTGCCAGCAGCGCCGGGAATAAGGGAGTCCAGCCCCAGCATTTT. Translated, it gives CASSAGNKGVQPQHF.

Details on this clone: A read error may account for a junction end that differs from germline. The rearrangement joins TRBV13 to TRBJ2-7; 9 bases match TRBD1. This CDR3 is 13 amino acids long. CDR1 PRHDT and CDR2 FYEKMQ come from the germline V gene (reference sequence). CDR3 bases: TGTGCCAGCAGCCTAGGGGACAGGGTTGAGCAGTACTTC. As protein: CASSLGDRVEQYF.

The rearrangement uses TRBV5-3 and TRBJ2-7; D may be TRBD1 or TRBD2 (5 bases each). TRBV5-3 is noted as an ORF with a role that remains uncertain. This CDR3 contains 14 residues. The V end was cut by 3 bases, the J end by 6 bases, with 16 bases between. CDR3 coding DNA: TGTGCCAGAAGCTCCGGGACGGGCCCTTTCGAGCAGTACTTC. It yields the protein CARSSGTGPFEQYF.

This rearrangement joins TRBV20-1 to TRBJ2-7, with 10 bases fitting TRBD2. CDR3 length equals 14 residues. Trimming cost V 3 bases and J 3 bases; bases outside gene matches: 5. Germline CDR1 reads DFQATT; CDR2 reads SNEGSKA (reference sequence). The CDR3 loop is CSASQASGSYEQYF. The CDR3 region has the DNA TGCAGTGCTAGTCAGGCTAGCGGGAGCTACGAGCAGTACTTC.

The chain links TRBV19 to TRBJ1-2; maybe TRBD1 (6 bases). The CDR3 is made up of 14 amino acids. CDR1 and CDR2 (germline): LNHDA, SQIVND (reference sequence). Trimming took 3 bases from V and 4 from J, leaving 12 bases between them. CDR3 sequence: CASSMGGAGYGYTF. For the CDR3, the DNA is TGTGCCAGTAGTATGGGGGGCGCGGGCTATGGCTACACCTTC. Looking up the rest from reference TRBV19 and TRBJ1-2 gives the full variable domain: DGGITQSPKYLFRKEGQNVTLSCEQNLNHDAMYWYRQDPGQGLRLIYYSQIVNDFQKGDIAEGYSVSREKKESFPLTVTSAQKNPTAFYLCASSMGGAGYGYTFGSGTRLTVV.

This chain uses TRBV5-1 with TRBJ2-3, with TRBD2 matching 12 bases. Germline CDR1 and CDR2: SGHRS and YFSETQ. The CDR3 loop spans 16 amino acids. V shed 4 bases, J shed 2 bases, and the junction held 5 bases outside the gene matches. CDR3 region: CASSRLAGEITDTQYF. The CDR3 nucleotides are TGCGCCAGCAGCCGACTAGCGGGAGAGATCACAGATACGCAGTATTTT.

The chain has TRBV5-6 and TRBJ1-1; D is unresolved. Per germline, CDR1 SGHDT and CDR2 YYEEEE. The CDR3 loop spans 14 amino acids. Deletions cut 1 base from V and 5 bases from J, with 12 bases between. The CDR3 loop reads CASSLFGFRTEAFF. Written as DNA, the CDR3 is TGTGCCAGCAGCTTGTTTGGTTTCAGGACTGAAGCTTTCTTT.

This chain uses TRBV19 with TRBJ2-7; no reliable D call. V was clipped by 8 bases and J by 3 bases, with 17 bases between them. This CDR3 has 14 residues. Germline loops: CDR1 LNHDA, CDR2 SQIVND (reference sequence). CDR3 nucleotide sequence: TGTGCCAGTTCCCCCCCGGGCAGCTTCTACGAGCAGTACTTC. It specifies CASSPPGSFYEQYF.

The gene calls are TRBV30 and TRBJ1-6, with 10 bases identical to TRBD1. The CDR3 covers 15 residues. V shed 1 base and J 9 bases; nucleotides not matched to a gene: 6. From germline, CDR1 is GTSNPN and CDR2 SVGIG (reference sequence). Written as DNA, the CDR3 is TGTGCCTGGAGTGGCCGGGACAGGGGCGGTTCACCCCTCCACTTT. It specifies CAWSGRDRGGSPLHF. The entire variable domain, with the rest obtained from reference TRBV30 and TRBJ1-6, is as follows: SQTIHQWPATLVQPVGSPLSLECTVEGTSNPNLYWYRQAAGRGLQLLFYSVGIGQISSEVPQNLSASRPQDRQFILSSKKLLLSDSGFYLCAWSGRDRGGSPLHFGNGTRLTVT.

V and J are TRBV5-1 and TRBJ2-3; the match to TRBD1 covers 10 bases. Trimming removed 0 bases from V and 0 bases from J; junction bases left unmatched: 4. The germline V gene has CDR1 SGHRS and CDR2 YFSETQ. CDR3 length equals 17 residues. The CDR3 coding sequence is TGCGCCAGCAGCTTGGCCAGGACAGGGGGTAGCACAGATACGCAGTATTTT. Translation: CASSLARTGGSTDTQYF.

The J gene is TRBJ1-1, the V gene TRBV19; D is undetermined. The CDR3 totals 11 residues. Trimming took off 5 bases at V and 6 bases at J, with 7 bases between the two ends. Germline V gives CDR1 LNHDA, CDR2 SQIVND (reference sequence). The chain's CDR3 is CASSYGPEAFF. The CDR3 DNA sequence: TGTGCCAGTAGTTATGGACCTGAAGCTTTCTTT.

The genes are TRBV6-5 and TRBJ1-2; no definite D call. V lost 0 bases, J lost 2 bases, and 7 bases lay in between. Germline CDR1 is MNHEY and CDR2 is SVGAGI. The CDR3 consists of 14 residues. The CDR3 DNA reads as TGTGCCAGCAGTTACTCTGCAGCAAACTATGGCTACACCTTC. Translation gives CASSYSAANYGYTF.

This chain uses TRBV11-1 with TRBJ2-7, with D hard to call. The CDR3 sequence is 12 residues long. Germline V gene sequence: CDR1 SGHAT, CDR2 FQDESV (reference sequence). V shed 1 base and J shed 3 bases, with 4 bases lying between them. The CDR3 sequence is CASSLGSYEQYF. The CDR3 nucleotides are TGTGCCAGCAGCTTAGGGAGCTACGAGCAGTACTTC.